The rows below give T cell receptor beta chains drawn from one sample of a study of regulatory T cells in long-lasting Graves disease. In TCRdb, the multiplex PCR reads were re-called with MiXCR into one record per CDR3 protein. Found here are about 220,000 distinct CDR3 sequences, around 20% of them singletons; the top ten hold about 11%. The same specimen was also included in a second study, on T cells in Graves' hyperthyroidism and ophthalmopathy.

This sample comprised peripheral blood mononuclear cells (PBMCs), obtained at new diagnosis, from a patient treated with antithyroid drugs. The source of these receptors is a woman between 25 and 40 years old with Graves disease. Both conserved end residues are part of each CDR3. The D gene is left open where the match is weak. For some rows the clone size is stated as once, few or many, or as a class when expanded; others skip it.

V gene	D gene	J gene	clone size	CDR3 length	CDR3 protein	CDR3 DNA
TRBV30	TRBD2	TRBJ2-1	many	16	CAWSHGGASSYNEQFF	TGTGCCTGGAGTCACGGGGGGGCCAGCTCCTACAATGAGCAGTTCTTC
TRBV28	.	TRBJ2-5	.	14	CASSLWDTEETQYF	TGTGCCAGCAGTTTATGGGACACCGAAGAGACCCAGTACTTC
TRBV12-3/TRBV12-4	TRBD2	TRBJ2-5	many	14	CASSRPGRAETQYF	TGTGCCAGCAGCCGTCCGGGGAGGGCGGAGACCCAGTACTTC
TRBV2	.	TRBJ2-1	.	12	CASRDWAFDQCF	TGTGCCAGCCGTGATTGGGCATTTGATCAGTGCTTC
TRBV24-1	.	TRBJ2-1	few	13	CATRESAANEQFF	TGTGCCACCAGGGAGTCCGCCGCAAATGAGCAGTTCTTC
TRBV7-2	.	TRBJ1-1	.	16	CASTLGAILMDTEAFF	TGTGCCAGCACCCTAGGGGCCATCCTCATGGACACTGAAGCTTTCTTT
TRBV9	TRBD2	TRBJ2-5	many	15	CASSAGLANPETQYF	TGTGCCAGCAGCGCCGGACTAGCGAACCCAGAGACCCAGTACTTC
TRBV2	.	TRBJ1-2	many	14	CASSEARGVYGYTF	TGTGCCAGCAGTGAAGCGCGGGGGGTGTATGGCTACACCTTC
TRBV30	.	TRBJ2-2	many	14	CAWDGTQNTGELFF	TGTGCCTGGGACGGGACACAGAACACCGGGGAGCTGTTTTTT
TRBV7-9	.	TRBJ1-2	many	13	CASSPYNNYGYTF	TGTGCCAGCAGTCCTTACAATAACTATGGCTACACCTTC
TRBV5-1	.	TRBJ2-7	many	14	CASSLASGRYEQYF	TGCGCCAGCAGCTTGGCCTCAGGGCGATACGAGCAGTACTTC
TRBV20-1	.	TRBJ2-1	.	14	CSARREVSYNEQFF	TGCAGTGCTAGACGTGAAGTCTCCTACAATGAGCAGTTCTTC
TRBV30	TRBD1	TRBJ1-6	many	16	CAWSLLGQGGNSPLHF	TGTGCCTGGAGTCTCCTCGGACAGGGTGGAAATTCACCCCTCCACTTT
TRBV29-1	.	TRBJ2-3	many	12	CSVVPTTDTQYF	TGCAGCGTTGTGCCGACCACAGATACGCAGTATTTT
TRBV12-3/TRBV12-4	.	TRBJ1-6	.	15	CASSSAGGGRSPLHF	TGTGCCAGCAGTTCAGCGGGGGGCGGGCGTTCACCCCTCCACTTT
TRBV28	TRBD1	TRBJ2-4	many	17	CASRPPGQGALKNIQYF	TGTGCCAGCAGGCCCCCGGGACAGGGGGCGTTGAAAAACATTCAGTACTTC
TRBV5-8	.	TRBJ2-3	.	13	CASSLRGTDTQYF	TGTGCCAGCAGCTTGCGGGGCACAGATACGCAGTATTTT
TRBV28	.	TRBJ2-7	many	12	CASSKYSYEQYF	TGTGCCAGCAGCAAGTACTCCTACGAGCAGTACTTC
TRBV28	.	TRBJ2-7	many	17	CASSLFSLHSKSYEQYF	TGTGCCAGCAGTTTATTTTCTTTACATTCCAAATCCTACGAGCAGTACTTC
TRBV3-1	.	TRBJ2-7	many	14	CASSQVFSSYEQYF	TGTGCCAGCAGCCAAGTCTTCAGCTCCTACGAGCAGTACTTC
TRBV3-1	TRBD2	TRBJ2-5	.	17	CASSQGTSGAKKETQYF	TGTGCCAGCAGCCAGGGGACTAGCGGGGCGAAAAAAGAGACCCAGTACTTC
TRBV7-9	.	TRBJ1-3	many	14	CASSFAGEGNTIYF	TGTGCCAGCAGCTTCGCAGGGGAGGGAAACACCATATATTTT
TRBV28	TRBD1	TRBJ1-1	many	14	CASSPTDRGVGAFF	TGTGCCAGCAGTCCTACGGACAGGGGAGTTGGGGCTTTCTTT
TRBV18	.	TRBJ1-3	many	16	CASSPEAGSSGNTIYF	TGTGCCAGCTCACCCGAGGCCGGCTCCTCTGGAAACACCATATATTTT
TRBV6-1	.	TRBJ1-1	many	15	CASIMTVTLNTEAFF	TGTGCCAGCATAATGACAGTAACCTTGAACACTGAAGCTTTCTTT
TRBV9	.	TRBJ2-5	few	15	CASSIGTELQETQYF	TGTGCCAGCAGCATCGGGACGGAGCTCCAAGAGACCCAGTACTTC
TRBV5-6	TRBD1	TRBJ1-6	few	14	CASSGRGPESPLHF	TGTGCCAGCAGCGGCAGGGGGCCTGAATCACCCCTCCACTTT
TRBV19	TRBD1	TRBJ2-1	many	15	CASTADRGSYNEQFF	TGTGCCAGTACTGCAGACAGGGGTTCCTACAATGAGCAGTTCTTC
TRBV14	TRBD1	TRBJ1-1	many	16	CASSQGLRGRGTEAFF	TGTGCCAGCAGCCAAGGACTCAGGGGGCGGGGCACTGAAGCTTTCTTT
TRBV9	.	TRBJ1-5	.	15	CASSVNENSNQPQHF	TGTGCCAGCAGCGTTAACGAGAATAGCAATCAGCCCCAGCATTTT
TRBV5-1	.	TRBJ2-3	few	14	CASSGGASADTQYF	TGCGCCAGCAGCGGAGGGGCCTCGGCGGATACGCAGTATTTT
TRBV5-1	.	TRBJ1-1	many	15	CASSWDGTLNTEAFF	TGCGCCAGCAGCTGGGACGGGACACTCAACACTGAAGCTTTCTTT
TRBV11-1	TRBD1	TRBJ2-7	many	15	CASSPGQGARHEQYF	TGTGCCAGCAGCCCCGGACAGGGGGCTCGGCACGAGCAGTACTTC
TRBV28	TRBD1	TRBJ2-5	many	14	CASSVGQLQETQYF	TGTGCCAGCAGCGTGGGACAGCTACAAGAGACCCAGTACTTC
TRBV2	TRBD1	TRBJ1-5	many	15	CASSEDRAGNQPQHF	TGTGCCAGCAGTGAGGACAGGGCGGGCAATCAGCCCCAGCATTTT
TRBV27	TRBD1	TRBJ1-2	many	14	CASSPNQGDDGYTF	TGTGCCAGCAGTCCCAATCAGGGGGACGATGGCTACACCTTC
TRBV12-5	.	TRBJ1-4	many	15	CASGFQTRDLEKLFF	TGTGCTAGTGGTTTCCAAACCCGGGACCTTGAAAAACTGTTTTTT
TRBV27	TRBD1	TRBJ1-6	many	15	CASSFGGQGFSPLHF	TGTGCCAGCAGTTTTGGGGGACAGGGCTTTTCACCCCTCCACTTT
TRBV7-9	.	TRBJ2-3	many	16	CASSLAETVGTDTQYF	TGTGCCAGCAGCTTAGCGGAGACGGTGGGTACAGATACGCAGTATTTT
TRBV2	TRBD1	TRBJ1-1	many	15	CASREQGTFNTEAFF	TGTGCCAGCAGGGAACAGGGGACCTTTAACACTGAAGCTTTCTTT
TRBV5-1	.	TRBJ2-3	many	15	CASSLQRSSTDTQYF	TGCGCCAGCAGCTTGCAGCGTTCTAGCACAGATACGCAGTATTTT
TRBV6-1	.	TRBJ1-3	once	15	CVSSQDGSSGNTIYF	TGTGTCAGCAGTCAAGACGGGAGCTCTGGAAACACCATATATTTT
TRBV20-1	TRBD2	TRBJ2-3	many	16	CSARASGGARTDTQYF	TGCAGTGCTAGAGCCAGCGGGGGGGCCCGCACAGATACGCAGTATTTT
TRBV30	.	TRBJ2-1	many	13	CAWSYIRDNEQFF	TGTGCCTGGAGCTATATTAGAGACAATGAGCAGTTCTTC
TRBV11-2	TRBD2	TRBJ2-2	many	17	CASSSGLAGVGTGELFF	TGTGCCAGCAGCTCGGGACTAGCGGGAGTAGGGACCGGGGAGCTGTTTTTT
TRBV12-3/TRBV12-4	.	TRBJ1-5	.	13	CASSSRNFRPQHF	TGTGCCAGCAGTTCACGAAACTTCCGGCCCCAGCATTTT
TRBV14	TRBD2	TRBJ2-1	many	18	CASSQGSASGRYYNEQFF	TGTGCCAGCAGCCAAGGATCGGCTAGCGGGAGGTACTACAATGAGCAGTTCTTC
TRBV20-1	.	TRBJ2-1	many	12	CSASEEGWEQFF	TGCAGTGCTAGTGAAGAGGGCTGGGAGCAGTTCTTC
TRBV6-2/TRBV6-3	.	TRBJ2-4	.	11	CASSETSIQYF	TGTGCCAGCAGTGAAACATCAATTCAGTACTTC
TRBV3-1	TRBD1	TRBJ2-3	many	15	CASSPRQGRADTQYF	TGTGCCAGCAGCCCCAGACAGGGAAGGGCAGATACGCAGTATTTT
TRBV20-1	.	TRBJ2-1	many	15	CSAREGRDVYNEQFF	TGCAGTGCTAGAGAAGGCAGGGACGTTTACAATGAGCAGTTCTTC
TRBV28	.	TRBJ1-3	many	14	CASSRGNSGNTIYF	TGTGCCAGCAGTCGCGGGAACTCTGGAAACACCATATATTTT
TRBV5-1	TRBD2	TRBJ2-2	many	15	CASRVIAGDTGELFF	TGCGCCAGCCGTGTAATAGCGGGGGACACCGGGGAGCTGTTTTTT
TRBV2	TRBD1	TRBJ2-6	many	15	CASDRGSSGANVLTF	TGTGCCAGCGACAGGGGAAGCTCTGGGGCCAACGTCCTGACTTTC
TRBV10-3	.	TRBJ2-7	many	13	CAISDGGSYEQYF	TGTGCCATCAGTGATGGGGGATCCTACGAGCAGTACTTC
TRBV27	TRBD2	TRBJ2-1	many	15	CASSFRRESYNEQFF	TGTGCCAGCAGTTTCCGGCGGGAGAGCTACAATGAGCAGTTCTTC
TRBV15	TRBD1	TRBJ1-4	few	16	CATSRGGGQGIEKLFF	TGTGCCACCAGCAGAGGCGGGGGACAGGGTATTGAAAAACTGTTTTTT